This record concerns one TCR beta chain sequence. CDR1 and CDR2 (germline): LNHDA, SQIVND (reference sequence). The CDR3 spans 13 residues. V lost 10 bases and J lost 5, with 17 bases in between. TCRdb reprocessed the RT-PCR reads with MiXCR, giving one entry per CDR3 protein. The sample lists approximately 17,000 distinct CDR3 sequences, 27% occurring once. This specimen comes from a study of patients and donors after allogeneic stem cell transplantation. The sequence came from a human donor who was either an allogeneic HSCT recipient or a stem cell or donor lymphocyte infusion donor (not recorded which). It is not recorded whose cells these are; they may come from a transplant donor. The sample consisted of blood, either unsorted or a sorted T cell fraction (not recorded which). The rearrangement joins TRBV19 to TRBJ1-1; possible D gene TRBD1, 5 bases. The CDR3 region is CATSRRGGTEAFF. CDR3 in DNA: TGTGCCACCAGTCGGAGGGGTGGTACTGAAGCTTTCTTT. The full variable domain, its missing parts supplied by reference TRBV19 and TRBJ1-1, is DGGITQSPKYLFRKEGQNVTLSCEQNLNHDAMYWYRQDPGQGLRLIYYSQIVNDFQKGDIAEGYSVSREKKESFPLTVTSAQKNPTAFYLCATSRRGGTEAFFGQGTRLTVV.